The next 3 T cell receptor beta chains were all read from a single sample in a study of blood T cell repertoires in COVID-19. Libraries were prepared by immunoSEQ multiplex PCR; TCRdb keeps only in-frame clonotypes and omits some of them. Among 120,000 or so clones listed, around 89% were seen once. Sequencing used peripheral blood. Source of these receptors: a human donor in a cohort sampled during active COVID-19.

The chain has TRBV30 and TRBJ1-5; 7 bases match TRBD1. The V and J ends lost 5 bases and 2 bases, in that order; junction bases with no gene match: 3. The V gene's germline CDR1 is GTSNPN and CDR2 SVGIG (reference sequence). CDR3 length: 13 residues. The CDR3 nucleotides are TGTGCCTGGCGTACAGGGGGCAATCAGCCCCAGCATTTT. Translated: CAWRTGGNQPQHF.

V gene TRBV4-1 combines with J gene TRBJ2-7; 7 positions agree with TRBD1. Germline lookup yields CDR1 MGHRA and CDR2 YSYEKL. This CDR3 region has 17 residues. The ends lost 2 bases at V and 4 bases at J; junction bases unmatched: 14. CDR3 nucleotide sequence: TGCGCCAGCAGCCAACACATGGATATAGGGGGCTCGTACGAGCAGTACTTC. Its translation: CASSQHMDIGGSYEQYF.

The CDR3: CASSAPSGKYNEQFF. In DNA, the CDR3 is TGTGCCAGCAGCGCCCCTAGCGGGAAGTACAATGAGCAGTTCTTC. The J gene is TRBJ2-1, the V gene TRBV9; 9 bases agree with TRBD2. The CDR3 sequence is 15 residues long. Germline lookup yields CDR1 SGDLS and CDR2 YYNGEE. The V segment lost 3 bases and the J segment 4 bases; nucleotides outside the gene matches: 5.